This T cell receptor (beta chain) was recovered during a study of blood T cell repertoires in COVID-19. The protocol was immunoSEQ multiplex PCR, while the TCRdb copy is restricted to in-frame clones and leaves out a portion. This sample yields some 200,000 clones, of which roughly 82% are seen a single time; more than 4% belongs to the top ten. The TCR sequence derives from a woman aged 60-70 years with acute COVID-19. The source material was PBMCs or T cells enriched from blood (not recorded which).

The CDR3, as DNA: TGTGCCAGCAGCTTAGATCAGGGTCGGGTAGGGCAGTTCTTC. This translates into CASSLDQGRVGQFF. The chain recombines TRBV5-5 with TRBJ2-1, with D maybe TRBD1 (5 bases). The CDR3 extends over 14 amino acids. The germline V and J ends were trimmed by 2 bases and 12 bases, with 18 bases remaining between them. The germline V gene encodes CDR1 SGHKS and CDR2 YYEKEE (reference sequence).